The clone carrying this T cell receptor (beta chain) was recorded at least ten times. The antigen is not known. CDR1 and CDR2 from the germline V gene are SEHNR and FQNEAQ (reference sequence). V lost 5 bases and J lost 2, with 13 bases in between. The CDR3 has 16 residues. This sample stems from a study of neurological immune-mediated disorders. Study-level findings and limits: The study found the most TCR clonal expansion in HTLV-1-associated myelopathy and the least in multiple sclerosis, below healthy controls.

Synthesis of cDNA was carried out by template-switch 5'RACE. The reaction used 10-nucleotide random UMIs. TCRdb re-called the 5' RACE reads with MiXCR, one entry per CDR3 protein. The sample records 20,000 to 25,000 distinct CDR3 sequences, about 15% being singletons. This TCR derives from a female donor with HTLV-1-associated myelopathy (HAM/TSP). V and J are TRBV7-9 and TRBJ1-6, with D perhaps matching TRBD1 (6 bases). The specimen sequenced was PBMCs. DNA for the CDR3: TGTGCCAGCAGCCCAAAGGGGGAGGCCTATAATTCACCCCTCCACTTT. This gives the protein CASSPKGEAYNSPLHF.